This paragraph reports one T cell receptor (beta chain). The sample holds one count of this clone. The antigen it binds to is not known. Base qualities are not provided; no much larger clone lies one nucleotide away. The donors were healthy, HIV-negative adults who had no recently reported acute infections or vaccinations. Only Caucasian adults living in Nashville, Tennessee, USA were represented among the donors. CD4+ T cells were enriched by magnetic negative selection; naive cells were then positively selected on CD45RA, and the negative fraction formed the memory subset. Blood was obtained by leukapheresis, after which PBMCs were separated by Ficoll-Histopaque density gradient centrifugation and cryopreserved in liquid nitrogen vapor phase. Purity and quantity of every magnetically sorted T cell population were checked by analytical flow cytometry. From each sorted fraction, genomic DNA was isolated and quantified by UV absorbance on a Nanodrop 2000c.

TCR CDR3 regions were amplified from genomic DNA by multiplex PCR using the deep immunoSEQ assay. Genomic DNA extracted from each cell subset was distributed evenly over all wells of several immunoSEQ 96-well plates, and each plate served as one replicate. Each replicate PCR for sorted subsets received about 220 ng genomic DNA, equal to roughly 33,000 T cell genomes. Purified libraries were quantified with a Qubit 3.0 fluorometer, sized on a Bioanalyzer 2100, and re-quantified with the KAPA Library Quantification kit. Every immunoSEQ 96-well plate was sequenced on a dedicated single-read 150-cycle Illumina NextSeq 550 flow cell. As for the original processing: Because only junctional sequences without quality scores were contained in the immunoSEQ output, filtering matching that applied to full-length reads could not be performed. Sequences were annotated with PyIR, a Python wrapper for IgBLAST v1.9, and V/J genes and CDR3 were assigned using IMGT germline references. Reads were removed for weak V/J assignments (E-value above 1e-6), missing CDR3, stop codons, out-of-frame junctions, or ambiguous translated residues. V3J clonotypes were defined as sequences sharing an identical inferred V gene, J gene, and CDR3 amino acid sequence. Percentage overlap between repertoires was computed as shared unique clonotypes divided by the size of the smaller repertoire. Three approaches were used to assess repertoire richness: RTK rarefaction, the Chao1 estimator, and Recon v2.1 estimates of unobserved clonotypes. Generation probabilities for all TCRbeta clonotypes obtained by the gDNA method from a handful of donors were computed using OLGA. Entries here come from immuneACCESS through TCRdb and include only in-frame sequences with V and J called. Some clones fail to appear in such tables; in the studies checked, an unresolved V gene covers under half of the shortfall, and the cause of the remainder is unknown. D and trimming were read from the DNA, whereas the V and J calls and clone size are those reported in that table. Within this sample are more than 1,200,000 clones, with approximately 98.5% of them counted one time only. Jointly, the top ten make up over 0.3% of the sample.

The germline V gene specifies SNHLY as CDR1 and FYNNEI as CDR2. Cut back by 8 bases and 8 bases, the V and J ends lie 21 bases apart. The CDR3 goes from the cysteine to the phenylalanine over 14 residues. CDR3 DNA only is kept here, 42 bases in frame from base 1. The sample comes from a study of shared clonotypes between healthy human individuals (dated by TCRdb to the early 2020s). With regard to the full study: The cohort comprised two women and three men aged 18 to 49 years. For each donor, three plates each were used for CD4 naive and CD4 memory, two plates were used for CD8 naive, and one plate was used for CD8 memory. To estimate repertoire size and how much clonotype sharing occurs between individuals, the study deeply sequenced the blood TCR repertoires of roughly 5 healthy adults. Libraries were prepared and TCR repertoires were sequenced by different laboratories using diverse techniques, in order to increase sequencing depth and limit assay-specific biases. Per donor, leukapheresis produced somewhere between about 0.9 and 9 billion PBMCs.

Findings and caveats that apply to the study as a whole: Because the study included only a small number of donors, the genetic and exposure-history diversity represented was limited. Higher generation probabilities were observed for clonotypes shared by all four sorted-subset donors than for non-shared clonotypes. Rarefaction of sorted-subset datasets indicated incomplete sequencing despite the large sequencing depth. Only blood was sampled, and tissue TCR repertoires likely differ from those in blood. Pairwise subsampling led to the expectation that sequencing depth would affect the degree of clonotype sharing among donors. Estimated clonotype richness was generally larger for naive than for memory subsets. When four donors were compared, the shared fraction of clonotypes was around 5% for naive CD4, 3.5% to 4% for naive CD8, 2.3% for memory CD4, and under 0.5% for memory CD8.

This receptor was identified in a man aged 25 to 40 in good health. The sample consisted of naive CD4+ T cells sorted from blood. The sample's cell subset or site label, decoded: CD45RA+ positively selected. This receptor chain uses TRBV2 and TRBJ1-2, with the D gene too uncertain to name. The sequenced DNA is TGTGCCAGCGGCGCCAACCGGGGAGAATTAGGCTACACCTTC. The resulting protein is CASGANRGELGYTF.